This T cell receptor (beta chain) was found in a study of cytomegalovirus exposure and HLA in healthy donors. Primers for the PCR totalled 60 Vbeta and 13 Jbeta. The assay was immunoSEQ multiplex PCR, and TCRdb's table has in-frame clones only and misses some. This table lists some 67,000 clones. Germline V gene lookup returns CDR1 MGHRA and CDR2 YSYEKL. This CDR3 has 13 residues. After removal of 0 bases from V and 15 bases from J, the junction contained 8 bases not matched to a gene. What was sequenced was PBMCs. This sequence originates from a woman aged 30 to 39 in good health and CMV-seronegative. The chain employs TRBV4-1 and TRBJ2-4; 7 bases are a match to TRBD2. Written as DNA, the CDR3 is TGCGCCAGCAGCCAAGATCCATGGGGGGGAGGGTACTTC. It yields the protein CASSQDPWGGGYF.